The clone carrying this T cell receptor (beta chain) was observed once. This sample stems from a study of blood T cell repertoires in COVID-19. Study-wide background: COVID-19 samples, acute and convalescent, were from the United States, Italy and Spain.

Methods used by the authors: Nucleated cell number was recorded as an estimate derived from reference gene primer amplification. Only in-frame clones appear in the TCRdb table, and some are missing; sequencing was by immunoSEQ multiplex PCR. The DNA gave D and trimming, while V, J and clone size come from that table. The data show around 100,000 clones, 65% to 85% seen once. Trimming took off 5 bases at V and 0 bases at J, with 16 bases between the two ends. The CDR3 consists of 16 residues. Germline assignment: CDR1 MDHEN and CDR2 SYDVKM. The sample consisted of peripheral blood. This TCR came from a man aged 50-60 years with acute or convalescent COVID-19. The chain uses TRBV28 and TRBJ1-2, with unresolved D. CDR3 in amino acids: CASSPTSGGSNYGYTF. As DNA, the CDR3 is TGTGCCAGCAGTCCGACCTCAGGAGGGTCTAACTATGGCTACACCTTC.